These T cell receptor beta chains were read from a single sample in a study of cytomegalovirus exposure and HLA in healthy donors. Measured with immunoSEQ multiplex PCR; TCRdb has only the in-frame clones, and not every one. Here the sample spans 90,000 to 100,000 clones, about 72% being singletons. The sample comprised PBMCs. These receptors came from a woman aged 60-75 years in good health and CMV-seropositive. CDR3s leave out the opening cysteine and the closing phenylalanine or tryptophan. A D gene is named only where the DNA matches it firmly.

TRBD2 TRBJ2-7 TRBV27 ASSPLGLAGDRPGEQY
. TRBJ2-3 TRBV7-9 ASRTSTDTQY
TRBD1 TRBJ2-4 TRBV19 ASSSSGGWDIQY
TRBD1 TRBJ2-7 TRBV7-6 ASSPQGSSYEQY
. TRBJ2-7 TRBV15 ATSRDLYEQY
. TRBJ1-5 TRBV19 ASSGTWDQPQH
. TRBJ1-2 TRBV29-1 SVPKGWHGYT
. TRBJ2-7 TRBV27 ASFGTNYEQY
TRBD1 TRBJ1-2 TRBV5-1 ASRQSTGASNYGYT
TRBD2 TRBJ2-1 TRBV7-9 ASSPPTAGGGNEQF
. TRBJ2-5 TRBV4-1 ASSHRRSETQY